The 5 T cell receptor beta chains reported below all come from one sample, sequenced in a study of T cell responses to AZD1222 COVID-19 vaccine. Clones were read by immunoSEQ multiplex PCR, and TCRdb kept only the in-frame ones, dropping some. The repertoire has about 130,000 clones, roughly 85% of them found once; the top ten carry roughly 1.6%. The sample here was peripheral blood, taken on day 0 of AZD1222 vaccination. These receptors came from an adult in good health.

J is TRBJ1-4 and V is TRBV3-1 (or the pseudogene TRBV3-2); D gene uncertain. This CDR3 region has 12 residues. From germline, CDR1 is LGHDT and CDR2 YNNKEL (reference sequence). Trimming shortened V by 3 bases and J by 4 bases, and 3 bases separated the two germline ends. CDR3: CASSHVNEKLFF. The CDR3 nucleotides read TGTGCCAGCAGCCACGTTAATGAAAAACTGTTTTTT.

V usage is TRBV6-5 and J usage is TRBJ2-7; no reliable D call. This CDR3 spans 15 amino acids. The germline gives CDR1 MNHEY, CDR2 SVGAGI. V lost 3 bases to trimming and J lost 3 bases, with 15 bases between them. CDR3 DNA: TGTGCCAGCAGTTATACTCCGTTTGGGAACTACGAGCAGTACTTC. Its protein product is CASSYTPFGNYEQYF.

This chain connects TRBV10-3 to TRBJ1-6; tentative D call: TRBD1 (5 bases). Germline loops: CDR1 ENHRY, CDR2 SYGVKD. Deletions cut 6 bases from V and 0 bases from J, with 9 bases between. This CDR3 contains 15 residues. CDR3 protein: CAIRGDSSYNSPLHF. The CDR3 DNA follows: TGTGCCATCAGGGGGGATAGCTCCTATAATTCACCCCTCCACTTT.

J is TRBJ2-5 and V is TRBV9, with 9 positions matching TRBD1. J gave up 5 bases and V 3 bases, and 8 bases lay outside the gene matches. This CDR3 spans 15 amino acids. Germline V gene lookup returns CDR1 SGDLS and CDR2 YYNGEE. The CDR3 DNA sequence: TGTGCCAGCAGCGCGCGGACAGGGGTAGGGGAGACCCAGTACTTC. Protein sequence: CASSARTGVGETQYF. The variable domain in full, completed from reference TRBV9 and TRBJ2-5, reads DSGVTQTPKHLITATGQRVTLRCSPRSGDLSVYWYQQSLDQGLQFLIQYYNGEERAKGNILERFSAQQFPDLHSELNLSSLELGDSALYFCASSARTGVGETQYFGPGTRLLVL.

This CDR3 is CATSLGQRTEAFF. The CDR3 DNA sequence: TGTGCCACCTCGCTGGGACAGAGGACTGAAGCTTTCTTT. The chain uses TRBV6-5 and TRBJ1-1, with 7 bases fitting TRBD1. The germline V gene encodes CDR1 MNHEY and CDR2 SVGAGI. Germline trimming cut 10 bases from V and 5 bases from J; bases unmatched to any gene: 10. The CDR3 runs to 13 residues.